This T cell receptor (beta chain) was captured by sequencing in a study of cytomegalovirus exposure and HLA in healthy donors. At the level of the study: Earlier results showed 117 million unique TCR beta sequences derived from some 190 million T cells. General study results and limits: DRB1 had the most TCR associations and HLA-C the fewest, a later analysis found, with rates varying by HLA locus. A reported reduction in N-insertions relative to the approximately 600-donor mean was seen in an Asian-associated ancestry cluster in a later analysis.

The donors gave bone marrow, and they were healthy. This CDR3 region has 16 residues. The germline CDR1 and CDR2 sequences are SGHRS and YFSETQ. Trimming took 4 bases from V and 11 from J, leaving 27 bases between them. The PCR ran on 60 Vbeta and 13 Jbeta primers. This table comes from immunoSEQ multiplex PCR, and its TCRdb copy is limited to in-frame clones, with some not included. The sample includes about 150,000 clones, around 80% of them seen just once. About this clone itself: The antigen is not known.

This chain links TRBV5-1 with TRBJ2-5; possibly TRBD2 for D (6 bases). Sequences were obtained from PBMCs. The TCR comes from a woman aged 25 to 39 in good health and CMV-seropositive. CDR3 coding DNA: TGCGCCAGCAGCCGGGAGATGGGCGGGGATAGGGAGGAGCAGTACTTC. Translation gives CASSREMGGDREEQYF.